This T cell receptor beta chain was sequenced for a study of OX40 agonist ivuxolimab in advanced cancers. Study-level information: Cohort: 65% to 90% men, mean age around 55, aged roughly 23 to 79. The study's findings and limits: Low normalized T-cell clonal expansion was additionally recorded for some nonresponders.

As concerns this clone: Its antigen is unidentified.

Sequenced by immunoSEQ multiplex PCR; TCRdb stores in-frame clones only, minus some. The sample has some 70,000 clones; 86% are singletons. The clonotype originates from an adult with an advanced solid tumor such as melanoma, head and neck, liver or kidney cancer. The input for sequencing was CD4+ or CD8+ T cells sorted from blood, taken in a trial of the OX40 agonist ivuxolimab.

The CDR3 DNA is TGTGCCAGCACCCTAGGAGGGGCCCGGTATGGCTACACCTTC. It yields the protein CASTLGGARYGYTF. The chain couples TRBV28 to TRBJ1-2; possible D gene TRBD1, 5 bases. The CDR3 contains 14 residues. Germline CDR1 reads MDHEN; CDR2 reads SYDVKM. V was pared by 7 bases and J by 5 bases, with 17 bases between.